This T cell receptor (beta chain) was sequenced during a study of blood T cell repertoires in COVID-19 (dated by TCRdb to the early 2020s). About the study as a whole: The collaborator samples originated in the United States, Italy and Spain and spanned the acute and convalescent phases of COVID-19. The prospective study material was composed of cDNA or gDNA derived from T cells, B-cell-depleted T cells, or PBMCs. Deeply sampled blood TCRbeta repertoires from subjects exposed to, actively infected with, or recovered from COVID-19 were included in the dataset. The repertoires were made available in a free public database intended to serve as a resource for research on the immune response to SARS-CoV-2. Samples were obtained from the ongoing ImmuneRACE study (first 160 participants) and from 1,254 subjects provided by 6 global collaborators. Nearly every sample came with metadata listing a de-identified subject ID, COVID-19 status, age in years and sex. Where available, HLA class I and class II types were taken from metadata supplied by the sample provider and were not determined by assay-based typing. What the authors observed across the whole study: The quantity of clinical and demographic metadata differed by source and by participant and was supplied without curation.

A remark on this clone: Its antigen is still unknown. Within one base of it there is no much larger clone, and no base qualities were kept.

The immunoSEQ Assay, a bias-controlled multiplex PCR, was used to amplify TCRbeta CDR3 regions from genomic DNA. The original pipeline was this. Within the assay, amplification of reference gene primers was used to estimate how many nucleated cells each sample contained. To quantify the absolute abundance of each unique TCRbeta CDR3 rearrangement, sequence reads were collapsed and filtered. For each sample, productive Simpson clonality was calculated as the square root of Simpson's diversity index over productive rearrangements. What TCRdb holds here is the immuneACCESS table cut down to in-frame rearrangements. Part of the clones is not present; checked against another copy, under half of the missing clones reflect an unresolved V gene, and the others are unexplained. V, J and clone size derive from that table, while D and trimming were established from the DNA sequence. In this sample the table shows some 250,000 clones, 80% to 85% of which occur a single time. More than 25% of the sample lies in the top ten.

Collaborating institutions collected whole blood in K2EDTA tubes following their own protocols. For TCRbeta analysis, collaborator samples were shipped as frozen whole blood, as isolated PBMCs, or as DNA extracted from either sample type. V loses 3 bases at its end and J loses 4 bases; junction bases beyond the gene matches: 1. CDR1 and CDR2 were assigned from the germline V gene as MNHEY and SVGAGI. There are 14 amino acids in the CDR3, from cysteine to phenylalanine inclusive. Only the CDR3 portion is preserved as DNA: 42 bases, with reading frame beginning at the first base. Sample: peripheral blood. This TCR came from a man aged 40-55 years with acute or convalescent COVID-19. This chain is built from TRBV6-5 and TRBJ2-3; TRBD1 fits 10 bases in the junction. The DNA sequence is given as TGTGCCAGCAGTTATGGGACAGGGGCAGATACGCAGTATTTT. Translated, this is CASSYGTGADTQYF.